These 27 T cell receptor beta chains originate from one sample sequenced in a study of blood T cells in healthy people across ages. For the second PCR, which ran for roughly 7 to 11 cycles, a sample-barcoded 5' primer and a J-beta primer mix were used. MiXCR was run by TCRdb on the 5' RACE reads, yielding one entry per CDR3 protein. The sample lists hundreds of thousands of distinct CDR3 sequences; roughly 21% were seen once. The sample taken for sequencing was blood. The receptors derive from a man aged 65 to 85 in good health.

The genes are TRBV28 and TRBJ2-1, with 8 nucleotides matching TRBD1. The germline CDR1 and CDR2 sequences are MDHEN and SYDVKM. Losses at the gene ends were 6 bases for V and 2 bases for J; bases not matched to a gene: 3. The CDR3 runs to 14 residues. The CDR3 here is CASRETGAYNEQFF. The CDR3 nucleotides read TGTGCCAGCAGGGAGACAGGGGCCTACAATGAGCAGTTCTTC.

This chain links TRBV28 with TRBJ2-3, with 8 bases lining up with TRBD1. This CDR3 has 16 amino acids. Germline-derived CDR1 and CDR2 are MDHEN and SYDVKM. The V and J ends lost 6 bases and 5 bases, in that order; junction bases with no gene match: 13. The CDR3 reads CASSPRTGMRGDTQYF. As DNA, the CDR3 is TGTGCCAGCAGCCCCAGGACAGGGATGCGTGGAGATACGCAGTATTTT.

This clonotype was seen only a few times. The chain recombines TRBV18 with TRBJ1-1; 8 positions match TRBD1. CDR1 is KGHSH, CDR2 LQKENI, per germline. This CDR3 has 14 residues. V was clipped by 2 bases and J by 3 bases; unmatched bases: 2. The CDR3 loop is CASSPDRGDTEAFF. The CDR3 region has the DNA TGTGCCAGCTCACCAGACAGGGGTGACACTGAAGCTTTCTTT. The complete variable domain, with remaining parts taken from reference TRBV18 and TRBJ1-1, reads NAGVMQNPRHLVRRRGQEARLRCSPMKGHSHVYWYRQLPEEGLKFMVYLQKENIIDESGMPKERFSAEFPKEGPSILRIQQVVRGDSAAYFCASSPDRGDTEAFFGQGTRLTVV.

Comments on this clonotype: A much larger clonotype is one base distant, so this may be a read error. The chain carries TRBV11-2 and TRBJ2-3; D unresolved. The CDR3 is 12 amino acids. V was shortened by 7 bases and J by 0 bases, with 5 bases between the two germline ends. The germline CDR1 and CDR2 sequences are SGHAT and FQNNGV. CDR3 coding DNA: TGTGCCAGCACCCCTAGCACAGATACGCAGTATTTT. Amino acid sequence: CASTPSTDTQYF.

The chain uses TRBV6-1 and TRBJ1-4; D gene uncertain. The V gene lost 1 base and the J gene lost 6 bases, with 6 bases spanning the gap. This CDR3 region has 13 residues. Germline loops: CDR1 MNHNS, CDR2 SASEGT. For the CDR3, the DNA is TGTGCCAGCAGTGAAGTTATCGATGAAAAACTGTTTTTT. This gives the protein CASSEVIDEKLFF.

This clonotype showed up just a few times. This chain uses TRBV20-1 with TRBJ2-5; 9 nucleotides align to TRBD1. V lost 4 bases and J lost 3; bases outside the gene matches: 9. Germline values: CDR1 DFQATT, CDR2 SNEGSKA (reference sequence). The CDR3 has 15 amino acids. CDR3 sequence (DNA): TGCAGTGCTATTCAACCGGGACAGGGAAAAGAGACCCAGTACTTC. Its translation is CSAIQPGQGKETQYF.

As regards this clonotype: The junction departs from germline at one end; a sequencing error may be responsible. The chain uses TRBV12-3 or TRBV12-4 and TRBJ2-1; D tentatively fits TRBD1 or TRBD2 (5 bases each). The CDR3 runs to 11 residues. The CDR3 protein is CASSLGTFADF. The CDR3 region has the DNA TGTGCCAGCAGTTTGGGGACCTTCGCCGACTTC.

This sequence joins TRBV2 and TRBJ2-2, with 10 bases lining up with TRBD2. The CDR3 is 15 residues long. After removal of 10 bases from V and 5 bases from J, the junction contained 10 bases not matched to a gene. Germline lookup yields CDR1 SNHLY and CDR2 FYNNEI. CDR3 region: CATRGLAYETGELFF. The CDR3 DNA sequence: TGTGCCACAAGGGGACTAGCGTATGAAACCGGGGAGCTGTTTTTT.

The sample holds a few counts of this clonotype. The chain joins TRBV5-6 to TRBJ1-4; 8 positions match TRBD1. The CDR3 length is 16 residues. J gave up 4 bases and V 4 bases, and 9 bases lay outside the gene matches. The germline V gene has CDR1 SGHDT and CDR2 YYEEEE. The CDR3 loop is CASSPDQGAGNEKLFF. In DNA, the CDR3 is TGTGCCAGCAGCCCAGACCAGGGGGCTGGTAATGAAAAACTGTTTTTT.

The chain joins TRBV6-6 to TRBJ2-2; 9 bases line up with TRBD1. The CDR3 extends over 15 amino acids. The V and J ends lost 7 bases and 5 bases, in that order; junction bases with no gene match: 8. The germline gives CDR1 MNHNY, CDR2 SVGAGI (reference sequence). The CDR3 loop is CASKSWTGATGELFF. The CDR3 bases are TGTGCCAGCAAAAGTTGGACAGGGGCAACCGGGGAGCTGTTTTTT.

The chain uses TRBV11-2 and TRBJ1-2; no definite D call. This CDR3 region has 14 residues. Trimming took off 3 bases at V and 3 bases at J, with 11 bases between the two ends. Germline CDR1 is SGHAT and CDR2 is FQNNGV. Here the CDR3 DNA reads TGTGCCAGCAGCTTTAGTCTCAAGGACTATGGCTACACCTTC. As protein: CASSFSLKDYGYTF.

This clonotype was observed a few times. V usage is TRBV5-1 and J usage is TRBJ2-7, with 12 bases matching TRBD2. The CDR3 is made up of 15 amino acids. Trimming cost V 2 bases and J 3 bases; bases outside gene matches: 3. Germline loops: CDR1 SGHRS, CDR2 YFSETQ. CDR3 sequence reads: CASSFRTSGDYEQYF. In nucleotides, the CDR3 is TGCGCCAGCAGCTTTCGGACTAGCGGGGACTACGAGCAGTACTTC.

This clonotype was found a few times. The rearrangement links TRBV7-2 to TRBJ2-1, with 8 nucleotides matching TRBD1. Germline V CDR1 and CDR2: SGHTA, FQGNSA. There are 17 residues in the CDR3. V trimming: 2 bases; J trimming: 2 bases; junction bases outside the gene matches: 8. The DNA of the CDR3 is TGTGCCAGCAGCTTATTTGTCTCGACAGGGGCCTACAATGAGCAGTTCTTC. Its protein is CASSLFVSTGAYNEQFF. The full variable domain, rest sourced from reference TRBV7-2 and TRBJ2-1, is GAGVSQSPSNKVTEKGKDVELRCDPISGHTALYWYRQSLGQGLEFLIYFQGNSAPDKSGLPSDRFSAERTGGSVSTLTIQRTQQEDSAVYLCASSLFVSTGAYNEQFFGPGTRLTVL.

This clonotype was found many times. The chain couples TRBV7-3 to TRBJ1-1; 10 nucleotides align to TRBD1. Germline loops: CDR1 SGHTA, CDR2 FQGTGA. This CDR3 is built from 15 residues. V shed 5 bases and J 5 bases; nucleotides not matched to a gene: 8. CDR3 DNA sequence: TGTGCCAGCAGCCCTAAGGGACAGGGGAGAACTGAAGCTTTCTTT. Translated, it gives CASSPKGQGRTEAFF.

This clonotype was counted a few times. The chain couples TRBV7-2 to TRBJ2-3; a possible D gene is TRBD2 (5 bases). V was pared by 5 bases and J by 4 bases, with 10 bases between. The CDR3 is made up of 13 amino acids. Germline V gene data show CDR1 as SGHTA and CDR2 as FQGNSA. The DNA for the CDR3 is TGTGCCAGCAGCCAGAGCGGTTCAGATACGCAGTATTTT. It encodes CASSQSGSDTQYF.

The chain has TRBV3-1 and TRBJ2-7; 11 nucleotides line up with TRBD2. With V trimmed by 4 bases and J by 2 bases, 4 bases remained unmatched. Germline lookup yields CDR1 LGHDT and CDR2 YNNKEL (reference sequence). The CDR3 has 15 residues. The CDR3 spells CASSPGLAETYEQYF. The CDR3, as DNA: TGTGCCAGCAGCCCGGGACTAGCGGAAACCTACGAGCAGTACTTC.

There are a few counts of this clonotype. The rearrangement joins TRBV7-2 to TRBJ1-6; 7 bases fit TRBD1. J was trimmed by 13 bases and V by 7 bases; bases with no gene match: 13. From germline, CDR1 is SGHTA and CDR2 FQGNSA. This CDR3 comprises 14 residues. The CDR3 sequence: CASTQGGSRKPLHF. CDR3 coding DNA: TGTGCCAGCACCCAAGGGGGCAGTCGTAAGCCCCTCCACTTT.

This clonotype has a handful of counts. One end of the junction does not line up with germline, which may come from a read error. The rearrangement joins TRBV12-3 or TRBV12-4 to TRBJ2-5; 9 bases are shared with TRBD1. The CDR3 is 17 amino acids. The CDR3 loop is CASSLAYRDRVQETQYF. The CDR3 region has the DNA TGTGCCAGCAGTCTAGCCTATAGGGACAGGGTACAAGAGACCCAGTACTTC.

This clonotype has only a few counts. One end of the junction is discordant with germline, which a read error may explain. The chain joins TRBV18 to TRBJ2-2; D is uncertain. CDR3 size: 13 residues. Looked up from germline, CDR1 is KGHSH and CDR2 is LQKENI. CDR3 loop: CASSPVDTGELFF. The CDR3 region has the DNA TGCGCCAGCAGCCCGGTGGACACCGGGGAGCTGTTTTTT.

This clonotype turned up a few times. CDR3 in DNA: TGTGCCAGCAGTTTGGGCGGGTTTCGGGAAAAACTGTTTTTT. This codes for CASSLGGFREKLFF. The chain recombines TRBV28 with TRBJ1-4; D is unclear. CDR1 and CDR2 (germline): MDHEN, SYDVKM. The CDR3 is made up of 14 amino acids. The V and J ends lost 3 bases and 8 bases respectively, with 13 bases between them.

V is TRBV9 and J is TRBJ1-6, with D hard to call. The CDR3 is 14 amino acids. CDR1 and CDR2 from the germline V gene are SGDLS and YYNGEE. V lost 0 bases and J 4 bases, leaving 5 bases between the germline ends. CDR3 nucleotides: TGTGCCAGCAGCGTAGATTATTATAATTCACCCCTCCACTTT. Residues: CASSVDYYNSPLHF.

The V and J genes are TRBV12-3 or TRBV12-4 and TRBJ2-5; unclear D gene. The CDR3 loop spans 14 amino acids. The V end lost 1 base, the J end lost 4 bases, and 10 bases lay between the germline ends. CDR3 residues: CASSLVALVETQYF. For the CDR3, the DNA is TGTGCCAGCAGTTTAGTCGCGCTTGTAGAGACCCAGTACTTC.

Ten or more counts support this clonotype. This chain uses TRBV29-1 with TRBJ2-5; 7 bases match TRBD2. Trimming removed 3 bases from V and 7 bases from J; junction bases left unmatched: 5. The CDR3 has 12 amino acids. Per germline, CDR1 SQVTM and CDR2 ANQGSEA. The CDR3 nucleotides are TGCAGCGTTGATCCTAGCGGTGCGACCCAGTACTTC. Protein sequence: CSVDPSGATQYF.

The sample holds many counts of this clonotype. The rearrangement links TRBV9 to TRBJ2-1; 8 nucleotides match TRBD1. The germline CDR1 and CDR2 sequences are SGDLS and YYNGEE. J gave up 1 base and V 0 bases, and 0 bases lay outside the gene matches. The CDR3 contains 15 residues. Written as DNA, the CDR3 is TGTGCCAGCAGCGTAGGACAGGGGTCCTACAATGAGCAGTTCTTC. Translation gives CASSVGQGSYNEQFF. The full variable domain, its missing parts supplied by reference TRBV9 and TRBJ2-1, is DSGVTQTPKHLITATGQRVTLRCSPRSGDLSVYWYQQSLDQGLQFLIQYYNGEERAKGNILERFSAQQFPDLHSELNLSSLELGDSALYFCASSVGQGSYNEQFFGPGTRLTVL.

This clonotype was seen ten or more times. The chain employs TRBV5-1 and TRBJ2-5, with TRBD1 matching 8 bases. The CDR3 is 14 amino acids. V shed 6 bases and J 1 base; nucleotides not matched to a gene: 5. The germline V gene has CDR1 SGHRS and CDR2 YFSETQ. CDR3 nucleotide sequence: TGCGCCAGCAACACCGGGACAGGCCAAGAGACCCAGTACTTC. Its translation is CASNTGTGQETQYF.

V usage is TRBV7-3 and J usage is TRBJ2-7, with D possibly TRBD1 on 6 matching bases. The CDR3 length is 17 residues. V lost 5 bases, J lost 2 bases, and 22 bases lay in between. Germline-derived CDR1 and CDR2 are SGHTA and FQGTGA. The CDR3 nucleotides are TGTGCCAGCAGCCCCGAAATTCTACCGGACAGCACCTACGAGCAGTACTTC. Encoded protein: CASSPEILPDSTYEQYF.

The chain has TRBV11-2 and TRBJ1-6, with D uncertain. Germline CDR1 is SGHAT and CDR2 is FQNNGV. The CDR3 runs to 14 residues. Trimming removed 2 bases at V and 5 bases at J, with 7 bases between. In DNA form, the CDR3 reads TGTGCCAGCAGCTTATTACGAGATAATTCACCCCTCCACTTT. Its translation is CASSLLRDNSPLHF.